This T cell receptor beta chain derives from a study of shared T cell receptors in the human thymus. This CDR3 has 12 residues. This clone has only one observation. The table came from immunoSEQ multiplex PCR; TCRdb's copy has only in-frame clones and leaves some out. The sample contains about 540,000 clones, around three quarters of which appear only once. This sample also appeared in a second study, on human thymus T cells. This second report adds: Gene usage for V and J segments appeared biased in thymic and blood repertoires.

The sequenced material came from thymocytes. This sequence originates from a boy under two years old with a congenital heart defect. The chain carries TRBV12-2 and TRBJ2-5; the tabulated D call, TRBD2, remains unverified against the DNA. TRBV12-2 is annotated as a pseudogene. CDR3 bases: TGTGCATTTGGGAGGTACCAAGAGACCCAGTACTTC. As protein: CAFGRYQETQYF.